This TCR beta chain was sequenced in a study of siplizumab effects on memory and regulatory T cells. Study-wide results and limits: In roughly 80-96% of proliferating CD4+ or CD8+ clones, a naive or memory phenotype could not be assigned.

Assay used: immunoSEQ multiplex PCR; TCRdb lists only in-frame clones, some missing. The data contain roughly 93,000 clones, about 93% of them seen just once; the ten biggest clones take up around 1.5%. With respect to this clone: Antigen unknown.

The V gene lost 0 bases and the J gene lost 5 bases, with 17 bases spanning the gap. Germline V gene lookup returns CDR1 MNHNS and CDR2 SASEGT. The CDR3 is 17 residues long. This receptor was identified in a human donor in good health. Sequencing used non-Treg CD4+ T cells sorted from blood. This chain joins TRBV6-1 and TRBJ2-1; tentatively, D is TRBD2 (5 bases). This CDR3 is CASSEARASRPHNEQFF. As DNA, the CDR3 is TGTGCCAGCAGTGAAGCGCGGGCTAGCCGTCCCCACAATGAGCAGTTCTTC.